The 9 T cell receptor beta chains in this list originate from one sample, sequenced in a study of beta chain features in type 1 diabetes. The investigators reverse transcribed all of the isolated RNA, so they sequenced expressed TCRB transcripts. Repertoires were generated with immunoSEQ multiplex PCR, while TCRdb's copy carries only in-frame clones and drops some. The sample lists 200,000 to 250,000 clones, approximately 10% occurring once. Source material: central memory CD4+ T cells from blood. All receptors derive from a young man in good health.

This clone was detected only a few times. V gene TRBV30 combines with J gene TRBJ2-1; 9 nucleotides align to TRBD2. The CDR3 sequence is 15 residues long. Germline CDR1 and CDR2: GTSNPN and SVGIG (reference sequence). V trimming: 4 bases; J trimming: 4 bases; junction bases outside the gene matches: 8. CDR3 residues: CAWIAGAGVYNEQFF. In nucleotides, the CDR3 is TGTGCCTGGATAGCGGGAGCCGGGGTATACAATGAGCAGTTCTTC.

The chain couples TRBV5-6 to TRBJ1-2, with 7 bases matching TRBD1. V was clipped by 4 bases and J by 2 bases; unmatched bases: 5. This CDR3 contains 14 residues. The germline V gene has CDR1 SGHDT and CDR2 YYEEEE. CDR3 loop: CASSTGQENYGYTF. CDR3 bases: TGTGCCAGCAGCACAGGACAGGAGAACTATGGCTACACCTTC.

The chain combines TRBV15 with TRBJ2-2, with 9 bases aligning to TRBD2. This CDR3 comprises 18 residues. The germline V gene has CDR1 LNHNV and CDR2 YYDKDF (reference sequence). After removal of 4 bases from V and 0 bases from J, the junction contained 9 bases not matched to a gene. CDR3 sequence: CATSTFTSGPPNTGELFF. DNA for the CDR3: TGTGCCACCAGCACGTTTACTAGCGGGCCCCCGAACACCGGGGAGCTGTTTTTT.

The rearrangement joins TRBV29-1 to TRBJ1-2; 9 bases fit TRBD1. CDR3 size: 15 residues. Germline V gene sequence: CDR1 SQVTM, CDR2 ANQGSEA. After removal of 7 bases from V and 10 bases from J, the junction contained 19 bases not matched to a gene. In nucleotides, the CDR3 is TGCAGCGCCCCACTCTGGGAGACAGGGGGGGACCTCTACACCTTC. Its translation: CSAPLWETGGDLYTF.

Concerning this clone itself: At the DNA level, this CDR3 is encoded by other sequences in the same sample as well. The V and J genes are TRBV28 and TRBJ1-4, with D unresolved. From germline, CDR1 is MDHEN and CDR2 SYDVKM. Trimming cost V 2 bases and J 4 bases, with 2 bases left between them. This CDR3 comprises 12 residues. CDR3 residues: CASSLRNEKLFF. Written as DNA, the CDR3 is TGTGCCAGCAGTTTACGTAATGAAAAACTGTTTTTT.

For this clone: Other DNA sequences of this sample code for an identical CDR3. The CDR3 DNA follows: TGTGCCATCAGTGATCTGGACGGGAGCTCCTACGAGCAGTACTTC. It specifies CAISDLDGSSYEQYF. The chain has TRBV10-3 and TRBJ2-7, with a weak D call TRBD2 (6 bases). The V and J ends lost 3 bases and 0 bases respectively, with 12 bases between them. The germline V gene encodes CDR1 ENHRY and CDR2 SYGVKD. This CDR3 is built from 15 residues.

This clone was seen at least ten times. V usage is TRBV2 and J usage is TRBJ1-5, with unresolved D. V lost 7 bases to trimming and J lost 0 bases, with 10 bases between them. Per the germline V gene, CDR1 is SNHLY and CDR2 is FYNNEI. The CDR3 is 14 amino acids. The CDR3: CASNAGNSNQPQHF. In DNA, the CDR3 is TGTGCCAGCAATGCGGGGAATAGCAATCAGCCCCAGCATTTT.

This clone was counted at least ten times. V is TRBV23-1 and J is TRBJ1-5; D not certain. TRBV23-1 is marked as an open reading frame, function uncertain. The CDR3 contains 14 residues. Trimming removed 3 bases at V and 7 bases at J, with 13 bases between. CDR3 in amino acids: CASSHRHSGQPQHF. CDR3 nucleotides: TGCGCCAGCAGTCACCGACATAGCGGACAGCCCCAGCATTTT.

This clone was observed a handful of times. The chain joins TRBV7-2 to TRBJ1-1; D uncertain. Trimming pared 2 bases from V and 0 bases from J, leaving 7 bases between. The CDR3 is made up of 14 amino acids. Germline CDR1 reads SGHTA; CDR2 reads FQGNSA. DNA for the CDR3: TGTGCCAGCAGCTTATTATCCGTGAACACTGAAGCTTTCTTT. It translates to CASSLLSVNTEAFF.